The 19 T cell receptor beta chains below all came from one sample that was sequenced in a study of T cell responses to AZD1222 COVID-19 vaccine. The table came from immunoSEQ multiplex PCR; TCRdb's copy has only in-frame clones and leaves some out. Counted here are some 150,000 clones, 90% to 95% occurring once; the ten biggest clones make up about 3.9%. This material consisted of peripheral blood, taken on day 0 of AZD1222 vaccination. These TCRs come from an adult in good health.

V is TRBV19 and J is TRBJ1-1; D not certain. The CDR3 contains 13 residues. Trimming removed 2 bases from V and 1 base from J, with 5 bases in between. Germline V lookup: CDR1 LNHDA, CDR2 SQIVND (reference sequence). The CDR3 DNA is TGTGCCAGTAGTATATCCGAGAACACTGAAGCTTTCTTT. This translates into CASSISENTEAFF.

The CDR3 coding sequence is TGTGCCAGCAGCCAAGGACCGGACCCCTACGAGCAGTACTTC. Its translation is CASSQGPDPYEQYF. V is TRBV9 and J is TRBJ2-7, with D uncertain. The CDR3 has 14 amino acids. The germline V and J ends were trimmed by 4 bases and 2 bases, with 13 bases remaining between them. Per the germline V gene, CDR1 is SGDLS and CDR2 is YYNGEE. Full variable domain (outside the CDR3, taken from reference TRBV9 and TRBJ2-7): DSGVTQTPKHLITATGQRVTLRCSPRSGDLSVYWYQQSLDQGLQFLIQYYNGEERAKGNILERFSAQQFPDLHSELNLSSLELGDSALYFCASSQGPDPYEQYFGPGTRLTVT.

The V gene is TRBV10-1, the J gene TRBJ1-1; no reliable D call. CDR3 length: 16 residues. The ends were cut back, 0 bases at V and 1 base at J, with 12 bases in the middle. Per germline, CDR1 WNHNN and CDR2 SYGVQD (reference sequence). The CDR3 DNA reads TGCGCCAGCAGTGAGTCCCCCGGCAGGCCGAACACTGAAGCTTTCTTT. Translation: CASSESPGRPNTEAFF.

The chain joins TRBV6-5 to TRBJ2-7, with TRBD1 matching over 8 bases. Germline loops: CDR1 MNHEY, CDR2 SVGAGI. The CDR3 loop spans 15 amino acids. With V trimmed by 7 bases and J by 6 bases, 14 bases remained unmatched. The CDR3 DNA reads as TGTGCCAGCACGCGTTTGGGGCAGGGGGCGGTCGAGCAGTACTTC. It encodes CASTRLGQGAVEQYF.

The CDR3 DNA sequence: TGTGCCAGCAGCCCCTGGGCTGGGAACACTGAAGCTTTCTTT. It specifies CASSPWAGNTEAFF. The rearrangement joins TRBV3-1 (or the pseudogene TRBV3-2) to TRBJ1-1; D uncertain. V lost 4 bases and J 1 base, leaving 10 bases between the germline ends. CDR1 is LGHDT and CDR2 is YNNKEL in the germline V gene (reference sequence). The CDR3 is 14 residues long.

The CDR3 is CASGDGRTYEQYF. The CDR3, as DNA: TGCGCCAGCGGGGACGGACGTACCTACGAGCAGTACTTC. The chain joins TRBV5-1 to TRBJ2-7; D is possibly TRBD1 or TRBD2 (5 bases each). Deletions cut 7 bases from V and 2 bases from J, with 13 bases between. The CDR3 consists of 13 residues. CDR1 is SGHRS, CDR2 YFSETQ, per germline.

This chain joins TRBV9 and TRBJ2-3; perhaps TRBD1 as D (6 bases). CDR1 SGDLS and CDR2 YYNGEE come from the germline V gene. There are 16 residues in the CDR3. Trimming pared 2 bases from V and 0 bases from J, leaving 13 bases between. CDR3 in DNA: TGTGCCAGCAGCGTGAGGGGGACGGCAAGCACAGATACGCAGTATTTT. It codes for CASSVRGTASTDTQYF.

This chain links TRBV11-2 with TRBJ2-5; possible D gene TRBD2, 5 bases. The germline CDR1 and CDR2 sequences are SGHAT and FQNNGV. The V end was cut by 4 bases, the J end by 5 bases, with 17 bases between. CDR3 length: 15 residues. The CDR3 DNA sequence: TGTGCCAGCAGCTCCCCTGAGCGGCCTTTGGAGACCCAGTACTTC. It yields the protein CASSSPERPLETQYF.

This chain joins TRBV6-5 and TRBJ1-6; 9 positions match TRBD1. The CDR3 runs 15 residues. CDR1 is MNHEY, CDR2 SVGAGI, per germline. V shed 4 bases, J shed 8 bases, and the junction held 6 bases outside the gene matches. CDR3 sequence: CASSSGQGMYSPLHF. The CDR3 DNA reads as TGTGCCAGCAGTTCCGGACAGGGGATGTATTCACCCCTCCACTTT.

The V and J genes are TRBV14 and TRBJ1-2; TRBD1 matches 8 bases. With 4 bases clipped from V and 8 bases from J, the junction kept 6 bases outside the gene matches. Germline CDR1 reads SGHDN; CDR2 reads FVKESK. This CDR3 contains 13 residues. The CDR3: CASSRDRGLGYTF. As DNA, the CDR3 is TGTGCCAGCAGCCGAGACAGGGGATTGGGCTACACCTTC.

For this clone: Other DNA sequences in the sample encode the same CDR3. The chain is built from TRBV7-6 and TRBJ1-6, with 8 bases that match TRBD1. Germline values: CDR1 SGHVS, CDR2 FNYEAQ. The length of the CDR3 is 15 residues. Trimming took 1 base from V and 8 from J; bases not matched to a gene: 4. CDR3 region: CASSLGGTGYSPLHF. The CDR3 nucleotides are TGTGCCAGCAGCTTAGGGGGGACAGGTTATTCACCCCTCCACTTT. Complete variable domain (other parts from reference TRBV7-6 and TRBJ1-6): GAGVSQSPRYKVTKRGQDVALRCDPISGHVSLYWYRQALGQGPEFLTYFNYEAQQDKSGLPNDRFSAERPEGSISTLTIQRTEQRDSAMYRCASSLGGTGYSPLHFGNGTRLTVT.

The chain carries TRBV19 and TRBJ2-1; TRBD2 aligns across 13 bases. The CDR3 runs 15 residues. V gave up 5 bases and J gave up 7 bases; unmatched junction bases: 5. The V gene's germline CDR1 is LNHDA and CDR2 SQIVND (reference sequence). The CDR3 spells CASSVGLAGWNEQFF. The DNA of the CDR3 is TGTGCCAGTAGTGTGGGACTAGCGGGGTGGAATGAGCAGTTCTTC.

The CDR3 DNA is TGTGCCAGCATGAAGACTAGCGGGAGAGAGACCCAGTACTTC. Protein: CASMKTSGRETQYF. The chain carries TRBV25-1 and TRBJ2-5, with TRBD2 identical over 12 bases. CDR1 and CDR2 (germline): MGHDK, SYGVNS. The CDR3 spans 14 residues. Trimming removed 7 bases from V and 4 bases from J; junction bases left unmatched: 4.

The CDR3 DNA reads TGTGCCACCAGCAGAAGTCGGACAGATAATTCACCCCTCCACTTT. This sequence encodes CATSRSRTDNSPLHF. The chain uses TRBV15 and TRBJ1-6, with a weak D call TRBD1 (6 bases). The germline V and J ends were trimmed by 2 bases and 5 bases, with 10 bases remaining between them. Germline lookup yields CDR1 LNHNV and CDR2 YYDKDF (reference sequence). CDR3 length: 15 amino acids.

V and J are TRBV25-1 and TRBJ1-1; TRBD1 agrees at 8 bases. The CDR3 sequence is 14 residues long. V lost 6 bases, J lost 0 bases, and 3 bases stayed unmatched. Germline CDR1 is MGHDK and CDR2 is SYGVNS. In nucleotides, the CDR3 is TGTGCCAGCAGCAGGACAGGGATGAACACTGAAGCTTTCTTT. It is translated as CASSRTGMNTEAFF.

The rearrangement joins TRBV28 to TRBJ1-2, with D unclear. The germline gives CDR1 MDHEN, CDR2 SYDVKM. Trimming removed 1 base at V and 5 bases at J, with 11 bases between. CDR3 length: 14 residues. The CDR3 is CASSLLARGYGYTF. In DNA form, the CDR3 reads TGTGCCAGCAGTTTATTGGCCCGGGGATATGGCTACACCTTC.

The rearrangement joins TRBV27 to TRBJ2-4; TRBD2 matches 9 bases. The CDR3 totals 15 residues. Trimming removed 6 bases from V and 8 bases from J; junction bases left unmatched: 11. Germline lookup yields CDR1 MNHEY and CDR2 SMNVEV (reference sequence). CDR3 coding DNA: TGTGCCAGCAGACTCCGATGGACTAGCGAAGACATTCAGTACTTC. Protein: CASRLRWTSEDIQYF.

This chain links TRBV14 with TRBJ1-3, with D perhaps TRBD1 (6 bases). V gave up 6 bases and J gave up 2 bases, with 11 bases separating them. Germline CDR1 is SGHDN and CDR2 is FVKESK. The CDR3 spans 14 residues. CDR3 nucleotides: TGTGCCAGCAGAGACACAGGGACTGGAAACACCATATATTTT. Translation gives CASRDTGTGNTIYF.

The genes are TRBV5-1 and TRBJ1-2, with a tentative D call TRBD1 (5 bases). Looked up from germline, CDR1 is SGHRS and CDR2 is YFSETQ. Trimming stripped 3 bases from V and 7 bases from J, with 10 bases between. The CDR3 has 12 amino acids. The CDR3 region is CASSSGTPGYTF. CDR3 sequence (DNA): TGCGCCAGCAGCTCGGGGACTCCTGGCTACACCTTC. The full variable domain, completed using reference TRBV5-1 and TRBJ1-2, is KAGVTQTPRYLIKTRGQQVTLSCSPISGHRSVSWYQQTPGQGLQFLFEYFSETQRNKGNFPGRFSGRQFSNSRSEMNVSTLELGDSALYLCASSSGTPGYTFGSGTRLTVV.